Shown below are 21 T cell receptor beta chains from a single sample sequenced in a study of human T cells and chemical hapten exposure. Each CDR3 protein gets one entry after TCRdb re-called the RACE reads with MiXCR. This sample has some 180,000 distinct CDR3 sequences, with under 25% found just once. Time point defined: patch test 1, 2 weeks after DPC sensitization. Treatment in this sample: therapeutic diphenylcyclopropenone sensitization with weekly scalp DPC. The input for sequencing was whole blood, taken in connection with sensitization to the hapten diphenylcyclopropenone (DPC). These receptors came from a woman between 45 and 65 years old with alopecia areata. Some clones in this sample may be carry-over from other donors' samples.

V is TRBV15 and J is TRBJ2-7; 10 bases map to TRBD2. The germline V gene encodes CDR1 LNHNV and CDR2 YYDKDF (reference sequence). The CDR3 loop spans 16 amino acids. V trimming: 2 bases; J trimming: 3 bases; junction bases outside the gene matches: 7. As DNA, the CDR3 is TGTGCCACCAGCAGAAACCCTAGCGGGAGTGTCTACGAGCAGTACTTC. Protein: CATSRNPSGSVYEQYF. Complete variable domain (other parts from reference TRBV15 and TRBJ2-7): DAMVIQNPRYQVTQFGKPVTLSCSQTLNHNVMYWYQQKSSQAPKLLFHYYDKDFNNEADTPDNFQSRRPNTSFCFLDIRSPGLGDTAMYLCATSRNPSGSVYEQYFGPGTRLTVT.

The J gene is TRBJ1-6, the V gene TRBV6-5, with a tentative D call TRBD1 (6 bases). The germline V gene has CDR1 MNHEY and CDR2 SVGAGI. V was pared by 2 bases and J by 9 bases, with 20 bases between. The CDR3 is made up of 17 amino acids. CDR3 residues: CASSYNPLTGGVSPLHF. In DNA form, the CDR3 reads TGTGCCAGCAGTTACAACCCTCTGACAGGAGGAGTTTCACCCCTCCACTTT.

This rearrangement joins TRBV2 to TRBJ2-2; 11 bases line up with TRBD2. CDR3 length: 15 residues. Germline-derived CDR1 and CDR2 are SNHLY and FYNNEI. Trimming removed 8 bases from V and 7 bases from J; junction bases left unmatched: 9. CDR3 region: CASFPLAGGGGELFF. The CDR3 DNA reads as TGTGCCAGCTTCCCGCTAGCGGGAGGAGGCGGGGAGCTGTTTTTT. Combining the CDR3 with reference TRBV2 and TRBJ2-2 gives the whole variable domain EPEVTQTPSHQVTQMGQEVILRCVPISNHLYFYWYRQILGQKVEFLVSFYNNEISEKSEIFDDQFSVERPDGSNFTLKIRSTKLEDSAMYFCASFPLAGGGGELFFGEGSRLTVL.

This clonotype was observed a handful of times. CDR3 sequence (DNA): TGTGCCAGCGGTAGAGACACGGAGACCCAGTACTTC. Translated, it gives CASGRDTETQYF. The chain uses TRBV2 and TRBJ2-5, with D unresolved. The V gene lost 8 bases and the J gene lost 5 bases, with 12 bases spanning the gap. CDR1 and CDR2 (germline): SNHLY, FYNNEI. The CDR3 covers 12 residues.

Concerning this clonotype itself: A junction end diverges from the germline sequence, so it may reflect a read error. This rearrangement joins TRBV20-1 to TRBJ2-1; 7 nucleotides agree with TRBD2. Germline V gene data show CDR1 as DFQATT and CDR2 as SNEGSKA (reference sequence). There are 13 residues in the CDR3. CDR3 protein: CSAFPVTSYEQLF. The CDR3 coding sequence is TGCAGTGCGTTCCCTGTGACTAGCTATGAGCAGCTCTTC.

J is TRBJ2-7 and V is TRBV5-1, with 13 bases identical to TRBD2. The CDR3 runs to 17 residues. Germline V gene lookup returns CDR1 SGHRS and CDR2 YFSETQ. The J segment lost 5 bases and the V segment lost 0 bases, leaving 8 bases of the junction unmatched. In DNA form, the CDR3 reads TGCGCCAGCAGCTTGGCCCCCCGGACTAGCGGGAGAAACGAGCAGTACTTC. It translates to CASSLAPRTSGRNEQYF.

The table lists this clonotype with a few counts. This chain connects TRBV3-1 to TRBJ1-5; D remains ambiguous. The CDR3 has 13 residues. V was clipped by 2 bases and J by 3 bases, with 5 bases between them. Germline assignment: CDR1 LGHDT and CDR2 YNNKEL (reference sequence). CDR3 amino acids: CASSQQTNQPQHF. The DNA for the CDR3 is TGTGCCAGCAGCCAACAGACCAATCAGCCCCAGCATTTT.

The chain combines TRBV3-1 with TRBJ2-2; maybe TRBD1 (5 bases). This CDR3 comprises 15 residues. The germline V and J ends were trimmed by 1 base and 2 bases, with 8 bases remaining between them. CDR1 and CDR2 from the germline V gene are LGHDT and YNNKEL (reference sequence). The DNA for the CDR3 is TGTGCCAGCAGCCAAGGAGACAGAAACACCGGGGAGCTGTTTTTT. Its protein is CASSQGDRNTGELFF.

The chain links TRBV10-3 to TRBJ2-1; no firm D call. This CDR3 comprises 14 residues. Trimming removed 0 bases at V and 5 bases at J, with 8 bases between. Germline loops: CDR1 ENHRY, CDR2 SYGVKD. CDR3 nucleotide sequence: TGTGCCATCAGTGAGTCTCGTAGGGACAATGAGCAGTTCTTC. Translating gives CAISESRRDNEQFF.

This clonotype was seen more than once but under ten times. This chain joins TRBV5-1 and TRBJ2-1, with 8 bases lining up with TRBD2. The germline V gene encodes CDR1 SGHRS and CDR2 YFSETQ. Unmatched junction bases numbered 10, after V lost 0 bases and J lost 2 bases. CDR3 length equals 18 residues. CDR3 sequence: CASSLDSGTTGAYNEQFF. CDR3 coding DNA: TGCGCCAGCAGCTTGGATAGCGGGACCACAGGCGCCTACAATGAGCAGTTCTTC.

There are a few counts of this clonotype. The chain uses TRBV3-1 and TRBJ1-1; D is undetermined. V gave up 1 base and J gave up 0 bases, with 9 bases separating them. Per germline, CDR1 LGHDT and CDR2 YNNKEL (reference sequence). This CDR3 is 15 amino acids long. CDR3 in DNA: TGTGCCAGCAGCCAAGGTTTCGGGGTGAACACTGAAGCTTTCTTT. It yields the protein CASSQGFGVNTEAFF.

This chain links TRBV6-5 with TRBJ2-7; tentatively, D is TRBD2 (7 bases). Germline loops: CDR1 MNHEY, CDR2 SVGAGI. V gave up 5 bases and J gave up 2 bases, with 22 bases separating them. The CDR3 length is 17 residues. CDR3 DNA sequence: TGTGCCAGCAGTCCCCGAGTAGGGGGGGGCTACCCCTACGAGCAGTACTTC. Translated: CASSPRVGGGYPYEQYF.

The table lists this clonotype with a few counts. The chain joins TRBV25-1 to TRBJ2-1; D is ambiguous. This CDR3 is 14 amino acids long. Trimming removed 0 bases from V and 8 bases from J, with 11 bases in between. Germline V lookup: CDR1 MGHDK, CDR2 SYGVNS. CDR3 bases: TGTGCCAGCAGTGAATATAGGGTTTGGGATGAGCAGTTCTTC. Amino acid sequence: CASSEYRVWDEQFF. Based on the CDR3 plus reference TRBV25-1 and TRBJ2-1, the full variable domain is EADIYQTPRYLVIGTGKKITLECSQTMGHDKMYWYQQDPGMELHLIHYSYGVNSTEKGDLSSESTVSRIRTEHFPLTLESARPSHTSQYLCASSEYRVWDEQFFGPGTRLTVL.

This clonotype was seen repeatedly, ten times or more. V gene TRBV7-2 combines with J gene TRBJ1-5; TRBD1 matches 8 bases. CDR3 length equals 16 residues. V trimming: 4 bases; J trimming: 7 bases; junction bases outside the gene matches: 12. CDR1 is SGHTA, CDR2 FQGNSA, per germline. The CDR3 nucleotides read TGTGCCAGCAGCTCCGGATCCCAGGGGGCGAGGCAGCCCCAGCATTTT. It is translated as CASSSGSQGARQPQHF. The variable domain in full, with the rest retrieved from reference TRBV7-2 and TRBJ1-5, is GAGVSQSPSNKVTEKGKDVELRCDPISGHTALYWYRQSLGQGLEFLIYFQGNSAPDKSGLPSDRFSAERTGGSVSTLTIQRTQQEDSAVYLCASSSGSQGARQPQHFGDGTRLSIL.

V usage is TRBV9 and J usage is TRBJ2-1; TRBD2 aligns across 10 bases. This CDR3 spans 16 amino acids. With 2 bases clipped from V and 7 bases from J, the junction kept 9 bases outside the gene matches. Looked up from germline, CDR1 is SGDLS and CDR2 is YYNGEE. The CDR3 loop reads CASSVTIAGGSNEQFF. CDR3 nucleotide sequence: TGTGCCAGCAGCGTGACAATAGCGGGAGGTTCTAATGAGCAGTTCTTC.

CDR3 sequence reads: CAIRTGGLYGYTF. The CDR3 nucleotides are TGTGCCATCAGGACAGGGGGCCTTTATGGCTACACCTTC. The chain has TRBV10-3 and TRBJ1-2; 10 bases line up with TRBD1. CDR1 ENHRY and CDR2 SYGVKD come from the germline V gene. The CDR3 runs to 13 residues. The J segment lost 5 bases and the V segment lost 6 bases, leaving 3 bases of the junction unmatched.

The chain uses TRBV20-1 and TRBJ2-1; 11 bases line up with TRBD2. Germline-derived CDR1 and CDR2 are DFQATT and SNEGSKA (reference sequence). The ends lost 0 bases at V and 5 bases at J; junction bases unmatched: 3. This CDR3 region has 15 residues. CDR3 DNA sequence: TGCAGTGCTAGAGAGACTAGCGGGACCGACAATGAGCAGTTCTTC. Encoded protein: CSARETSGTDNEQFF.

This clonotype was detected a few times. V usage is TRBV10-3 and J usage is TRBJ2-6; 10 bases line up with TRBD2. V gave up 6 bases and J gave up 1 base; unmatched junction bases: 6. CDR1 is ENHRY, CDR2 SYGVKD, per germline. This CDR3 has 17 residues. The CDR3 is CAIRDPGLASGANVLTF. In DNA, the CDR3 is TGTGCCATCAGGGATCCGGGACTAGCGTCTGGGGCCAACGTCCTGACTTTC.

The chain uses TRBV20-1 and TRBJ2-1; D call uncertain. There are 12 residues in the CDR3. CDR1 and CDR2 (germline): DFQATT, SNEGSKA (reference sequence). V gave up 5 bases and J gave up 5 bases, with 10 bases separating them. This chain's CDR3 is CSAPDFHNEQFF. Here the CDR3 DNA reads TGCAGTGCTCCTGACTTCCACAATGAGCAGTTCTTC.

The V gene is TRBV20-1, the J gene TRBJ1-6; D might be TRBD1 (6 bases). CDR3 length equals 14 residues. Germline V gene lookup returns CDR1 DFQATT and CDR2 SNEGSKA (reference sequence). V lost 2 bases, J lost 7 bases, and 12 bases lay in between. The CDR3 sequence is CSARQGSGNSPLHF. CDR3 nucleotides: TGCAGTGCTAGACAGGGGTCTGGAAATTCACCCCTCCACTTT.

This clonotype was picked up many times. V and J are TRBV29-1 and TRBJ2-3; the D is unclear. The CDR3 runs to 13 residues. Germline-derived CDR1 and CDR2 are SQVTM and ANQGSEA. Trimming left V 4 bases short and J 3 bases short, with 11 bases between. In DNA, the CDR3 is TGCAGCGTTGTTAACGGACCAACAGATACGCAGTATTTT. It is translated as CSVVNGPTDTQYF.